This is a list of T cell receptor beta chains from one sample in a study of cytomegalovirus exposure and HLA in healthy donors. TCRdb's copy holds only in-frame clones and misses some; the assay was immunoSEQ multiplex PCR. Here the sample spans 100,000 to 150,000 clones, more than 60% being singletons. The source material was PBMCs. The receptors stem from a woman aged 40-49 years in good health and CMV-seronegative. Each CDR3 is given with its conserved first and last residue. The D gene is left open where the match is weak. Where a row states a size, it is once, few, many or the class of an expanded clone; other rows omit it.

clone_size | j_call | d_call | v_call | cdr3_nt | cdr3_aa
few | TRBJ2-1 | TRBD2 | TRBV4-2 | TGTGCCAGCAGCTACCTAGCGGGAGGACTCAATGAGCAGTTCTTC | CASSYLAGGLNEQFF
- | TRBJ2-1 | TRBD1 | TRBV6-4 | TGTGCCAGCAGTGACAGGACAGGGGGCTACAATGAGCAGTTCTTC | CASSDRTGGYNEQFF
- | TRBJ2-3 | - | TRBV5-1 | TGCGCCAGCTCAACCGGGGGCACAGATACGCAGTATTTT | CASSTGGTDTQYF
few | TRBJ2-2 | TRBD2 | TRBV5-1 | TGCGCCAGCAGCTTGGAAAACCCTAGCGGGACCGGGGAGCTGTTTTTT | CASSLENPSGTGELFF
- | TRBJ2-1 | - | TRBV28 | TGTGCCCTCGGGTCGAATAACTACAATGAGCAGTTCTTC | CALGSNNYNEQFF
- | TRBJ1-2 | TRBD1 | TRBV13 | TGTGCCAGCAGCCTTGGACAGGGGGGTCAGGGTGGCTACACCTTC | CASSLGQGGQGGYTF
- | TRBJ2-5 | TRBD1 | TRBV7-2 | TGTGCCAGCAGCTCGCCGGACAGGTACCAAGAGACCCAGTACTTC | CASSSPDRYQETQYF
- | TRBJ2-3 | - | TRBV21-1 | TGTGCCAGCAGCAGGGGGGAGAGCACAGATACGCAGTATTTT | CASSRGESTDTQYF
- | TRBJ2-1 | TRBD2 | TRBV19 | TGTGCCAGTGATATAGCGGGAAGCTCCTACAATGAGCAGTTCTTC | CASDIAGSSYNEQFF
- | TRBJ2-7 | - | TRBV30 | TGTGCCTTATTAGCCTTCGGGGATCTCGAGCAGTACTTC | CALLAFGDLEQYF
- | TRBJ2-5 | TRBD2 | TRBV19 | TGTGCCAGTAGTGCTAGGCGGGAGCCACAAGAGACCCAGTACTTC | CASSARREPQETQYF
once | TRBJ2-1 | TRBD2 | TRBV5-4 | TGTGCCAGCAGCTTGGGCCTAGCGGGCTCCTACAATGAGCAGTTCTTC | CASSLGLAGSYNEQFF
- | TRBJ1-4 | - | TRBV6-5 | TGTGCCAGCAGTTTAGCTGCAACTAATGAAAAACTGTTTTTT | CASSLAATNEKLFF
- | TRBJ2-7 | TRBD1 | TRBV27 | TGTGCCAGCAGCGGACAGGGGCCCTACGAGCAGTACTTC | CASSGQGPYEQYF
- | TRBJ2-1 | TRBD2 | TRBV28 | TGTGCCAGCAGTCGATTAGCGGGAATCGGTGAGCAGTTCTTC | CASSRLAGIGEQFF
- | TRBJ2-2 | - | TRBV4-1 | TGCGCCAGCAGCCAAGTCAGCAACAGGGAAGGGACCGGGGAGCTGTTTTTT | CASSQVSNREGTGELFF
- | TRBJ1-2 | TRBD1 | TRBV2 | TGTGCCAGTATCACCGGGACAGGTTATGGCTACACCTTC | CASITGTGYGYTF
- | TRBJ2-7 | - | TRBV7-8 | TGTGCCAGCAGCAGGGGACTTTCCTACGAGCAGTACTTC | CASSRGLSYEQYF
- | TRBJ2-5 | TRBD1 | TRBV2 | TGTGCCAGCAGTGAGACAGGGACGCAAAGGGAGACCCAGTACTTC | CASSETGTQRETQYF
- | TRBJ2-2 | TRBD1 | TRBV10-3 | TGTGCCAACCAACAGGGGACCACCGGGGAGCTGTTTTTT | CANQQGTTGELFF
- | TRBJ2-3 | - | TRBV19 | TGTGCCAGTAGTCTCCAGGGATTAGATACGCAGTATTTT | CASSLQGLDTQYF
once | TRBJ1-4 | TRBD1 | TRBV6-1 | TGTGCCAGCAGTGTGGGGGGACAGGGGACCCAAAAACTGTTTTTT | CASSVGGQGTQKLFF
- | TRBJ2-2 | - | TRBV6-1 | TGTGCCAGCAGTGAAGTTCTGGACATGCGGGGGCTGTTTTTT | CASSEVLDMRGLFF
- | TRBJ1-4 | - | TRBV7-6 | TGTGCCAGCAGCTTGCAGGGGCATAATGAAAAACTGTTTTTT | CASSLQGHNEKLFF
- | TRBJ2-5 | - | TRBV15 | TGTGCCACCAGCCCTCCGGGACACGGAGAGACCCAGTACTTC | CATSPPGHGETQYF
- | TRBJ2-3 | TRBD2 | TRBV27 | TGTGCCAGCAGTCTCGCTAGCGGTAGCACAGATACGCAGTATTTT | CASSLASGSTDTQYF
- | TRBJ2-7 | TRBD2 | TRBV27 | TGTGCCAGCGGTAGCGGGAGAGTATCGAACGAGCAGTACTTC | CASGSGRVSNEQYF
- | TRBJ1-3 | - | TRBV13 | TGTGCCAGCAGCTCCCCTGACCGGGGCACCATATATTTT | CASSSPDRGTIYF
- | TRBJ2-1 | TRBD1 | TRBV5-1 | TGCGCCAGCAGCTGGGGCCAAGGGGGCGCCTCCTACAATGAGCAGTTCTTC | CASSWGQGGASYNEQFF
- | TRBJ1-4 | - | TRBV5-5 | TGTGCCAGCAGCCCTATCCCCAATGAAAAACTGTTTTTT | CASSPIPNEKLFF
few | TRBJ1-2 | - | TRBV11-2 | TGTGCCAGCAGCTTAGGCGGGAACTATGGCTACACCTTC | CASSLGGNYGYTF
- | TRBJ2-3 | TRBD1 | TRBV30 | TGTGCCTGGAGTGCAGGGACAGGGGTCCGCACAGATACGCAGTATTTT | CAWSAGTGVRTDTQYF
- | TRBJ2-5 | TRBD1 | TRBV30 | TGTGCCTGGAGTCCAGGGGGAGAGACCCAGTACTTC | CAWSPGGETQYF
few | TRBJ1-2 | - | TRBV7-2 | TGTGCCAGCAGCTTAGTGCTCCCCAGTGGCTACACCTTC | CASSLVLPSGYTF
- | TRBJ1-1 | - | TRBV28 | TGTGCCAGCAGTTCCGGGGACACTGAAGCTTTCTTT | CASSSGDTEAFF
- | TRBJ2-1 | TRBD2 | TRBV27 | TGTGCCAGCAGTCCGGGACTAGCCTACTACAATGAGCAGTTCTTC | CASSPGLAYYNEQFF
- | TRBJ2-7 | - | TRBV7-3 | TGTGCCAGCAGCCCCCAAGGCGGGGATCCAGCCTACGAGCAGTACTTC | CASSPQGGDPAYEQYF
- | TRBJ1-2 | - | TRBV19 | TGTGCCAGTAGTATAAGTGGGCTACATACCGGCTACACCTTC | CASSISGLHTGYTF
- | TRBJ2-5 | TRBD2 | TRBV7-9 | TGTGCCAGCATGCGGGGGGGAGCAGAGACCCAGTACTTC | CASMRGGAETQYF
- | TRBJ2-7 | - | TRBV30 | TGTGCCTGGAGTGTGGTAGAAACCTACGAGCAGTACTTC | CAWSVVETYEQYF
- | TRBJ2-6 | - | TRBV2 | TGTGCCAGCAGTGAGAGCGACTCTGGGGCCAACGTCCTGACTTTC | CASSESDSGANVLTF
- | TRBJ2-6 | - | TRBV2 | TGTGCCGAGGGGGGGCCTGGGGCCAACGTCCTGACTTTC | CAEGGPGANVLTF
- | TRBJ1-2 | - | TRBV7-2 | TGTGCCAGCAGCTACGGGTTTTATGGCTACACCTTC | CASSYGFYGYTF
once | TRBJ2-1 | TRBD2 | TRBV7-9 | TGTGCCAGCAGCTTCTGGCGGGAGCGGCACAATGAGCAGTTCTTC | CASSFWRERHNEQFF